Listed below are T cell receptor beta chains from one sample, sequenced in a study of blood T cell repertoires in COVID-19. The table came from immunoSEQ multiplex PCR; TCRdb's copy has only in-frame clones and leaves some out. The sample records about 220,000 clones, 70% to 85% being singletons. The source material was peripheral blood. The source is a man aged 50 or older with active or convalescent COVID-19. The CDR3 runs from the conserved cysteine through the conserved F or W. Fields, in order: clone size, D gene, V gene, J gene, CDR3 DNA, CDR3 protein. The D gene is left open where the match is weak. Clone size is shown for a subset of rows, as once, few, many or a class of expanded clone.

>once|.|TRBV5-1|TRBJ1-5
TGCGCCAGCAGCTTGGCCGGGATTGATAGCAATCAGCCCCAGCATTTT
CASSLAGIDSNQPQHF
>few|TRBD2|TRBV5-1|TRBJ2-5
TGCGCCAGCAGCCTACCGACGGGGGGGACCCAAGAGACCCAGTACTTC
CASSLPTGGTQETQYF
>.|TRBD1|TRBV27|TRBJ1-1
TGTGCCAGCAGTAACCACCCGGGACAGGGAGAAACTGAAGCTTTCTTT
CASSNHPGQGETEAFF
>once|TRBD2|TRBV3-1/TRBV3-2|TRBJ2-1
TGTGCCAGCGGGAGGGACGGGCGGCAGTTCTTC
CASGRDGRQFF
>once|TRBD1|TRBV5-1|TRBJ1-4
TGCGCCAGCAGCACAGGACAGGGGGTGGGTGAAAAACTGTTTTTT
CASSTGQGVGEKLFF
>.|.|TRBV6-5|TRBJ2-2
TGTGCCAGCAGTTACTCGGGAGTGGGCTTCGCCGGGGAGCTGTTTTTT
CASSYSGVGFAGELFF
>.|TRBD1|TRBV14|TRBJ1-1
TGTGCCAGCAGCCAAAACCCGAGGGGACAGGGGAAGATATCTGAAGCTTTCTTT
CASSQNPRGQGKISEAFF
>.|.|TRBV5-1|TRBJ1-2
TGCGCCAGCAGCTTGAGTATAATTACTCCCCATGGCTACACCTTC
CASSLSIITPHGYTF
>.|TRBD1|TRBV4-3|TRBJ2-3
TGCGCCAGCAGCCAAGATAGGGGACAGGGGGCTCCCCACACAGATACGCAGTATTTT
CASSQDRGQGAPHTDTQYF
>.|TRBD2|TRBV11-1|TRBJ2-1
TGTGCCAGCAGTCCCGGGACTACCCTCTACAATGAGCAGTTCTTC
CASSPGTTLYNEQFF
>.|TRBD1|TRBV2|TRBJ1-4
TGTGCCAGCAGTAGACAGGGAGCGAAGGAGAAGGAAAAACTGTTTTTT
CASSRQGAKEKEKLFF
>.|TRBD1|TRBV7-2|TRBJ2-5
TGTGCCAGCAGCCCCCAAGGGGGCTGGTACCAAGAGACCCAGTACTTC
CASSPQGGWYQETQYF
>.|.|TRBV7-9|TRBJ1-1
TGTGCCAGCAGCCCTTATATGAACACTGAAGCTTTCTTT
CASSPYMNTEAFF
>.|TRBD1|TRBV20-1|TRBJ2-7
TGCAGTGCTTCCGGGACAGTCGAGCAGTACTTC
CSASGTVEQYF
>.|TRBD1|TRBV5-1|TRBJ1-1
TGCGCCAGCAGCCCGCGGACAGGAGGGCGCACTGAAGCTTTCTTT
CASSPRTGGRTEAFF
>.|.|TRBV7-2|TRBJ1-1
TGTGCCAGCAGCCCCTGGAGGGGGAACACTGAAGCTTTCTTT
CASSPWRGNTEAFF
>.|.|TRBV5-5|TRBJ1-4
TGTGCCAGCAGCCCCGGGCAGGGCGGTAATGAAAAACTGTTTTTT
CASSPGQGGNEKLFF
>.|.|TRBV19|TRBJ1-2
TGTGCCAGTAGTGAGGGAGGGTCGGACTATGGCTACACCTTC
CASSEGGSDYGYTF
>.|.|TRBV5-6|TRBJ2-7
TGTGCCAGCAGCCGCAGGGGAGGGCCGTCCTACGAGCAGTACTTC
CASSRRGGPSYEQYF
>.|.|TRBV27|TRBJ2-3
TGTGCCAGCAGTTTACAGGGGTCGGATACGCAGTATTTT
CASSLQGSDTQYF
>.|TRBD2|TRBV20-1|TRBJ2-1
TGCAGTGCTAGTAGCGGGGACTCCTACAATGAGCAGTTCTTC
CSASSGDSYNEQFF
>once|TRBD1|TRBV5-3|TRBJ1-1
TGTGCCAGAAGCTTAAACAGGGGGGGCACTGAAGCTTTCTTT
CARSLNRGGTEAFF
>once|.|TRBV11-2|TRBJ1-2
TGTGCCAGCAGCTTAGATCTTGGGACTGAGGATTCTAACTATGGCTACACCTTC
CASSLDLGTEDSNYGYTF
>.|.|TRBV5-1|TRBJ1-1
TGCGCCAGCAGCGCCTACAGAGAACACACTGAAGCTTTCTTT
CASSAYREHTEAFF
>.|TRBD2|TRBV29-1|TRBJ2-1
TGCAGCGTTGAAGGGACTAGCGGGAGAGACTCCTACAATGAGCAGTTCTTC
CSVEGTSGRDSYNEQFF
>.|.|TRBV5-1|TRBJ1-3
TGCGCCAGCAGCTTGGGGGGGCCAGTAACTGGAAACACCATATATTTT
CASSLGGPVTGNTIYF
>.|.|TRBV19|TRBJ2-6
TGTGCCTGTAGTAGAGGGAGCTCTGGGGCCAACGTCCTGACTTTC
CACSRGSSGANVLTF
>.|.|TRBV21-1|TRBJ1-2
TGTGCCAGCAGCAAAGCGCTTCGGGGCTTCGCAGGGGGTCATGGCTACACCTTC
CASSKALRGFAGGHGYTF
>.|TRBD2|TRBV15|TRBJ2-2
TGTGCCACCAGCAGGGGACTATCCGGGGAGCTGTTTTTT
CATSRGLSGELFF
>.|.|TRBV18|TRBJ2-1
TGTGCCAGCTCACCGAACCCTCTCGGGGCTAGCGATGAGCAGTTCTTC
CASSPNPLGASDEQFF
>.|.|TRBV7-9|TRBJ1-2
TGTGCCAGCAGCTTAGCGGGACAACCCGATGGCTACACCTTC
CASSLAGQPDGYTF
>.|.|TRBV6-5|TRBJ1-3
TGTGCCAGCGGACGGGGCAGGGGCTCTGGAAACACCATATATTTT
CASGRGRGSGNTIYF
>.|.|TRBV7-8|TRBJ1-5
TGTGCCAGCAGCCCCGGCCCCCGGACACCCACTAGCAATCAGCCCCAGCATTTT
CASSPGPRTPTSNQPQHF